These 26 T cell receptor beta chains were sequenced from one sample in a study of vaccination effects on CD4 cells after COVID-19 (dated by TCRdb to 2021 to 2024). To identify antigen-specific CD4+ T cell clonotypes by their expansion, the ViraFEST assay first stimulated PBMC with viral peptide pools and then applied TCR sequencing. After more than nine days of culture, CD4+ T cells were isolated with the EasySep CD4+ T cell isolation kit. Each participant received two doses of an mRNA SARS-CoV-2 vaccine, either BNT162b2 or mRNA-1273. Their target antigens are unknown. Libraries were made using the immunoSEQ multiplex PCR assay. Held by TCRdb, this immuneACCESS table contains in-frame sequences only and omits some clones. Under half of the omission traces to an unresolved V gene where checked; the cause of the rest is unknown. The sample table records about 24,000 clones; 81% of these occur just once. The ten most abundant clones make up approximately 5.6% of the sample.

The specimen comprised CD4+ T cells from PBMCs cultured with SARS-CoV-2 spike peptides, sampled after COVID-19 vaccination. Taken with the paper, the label for cell subset or site translates to: SARS-CoV-2 spike overlapping peptide pool stimulation. These receptors all come from a human donor who received a COVID-19 vaccine. Some clones in this sample may be carry-over from other donors' samples.

The chain couples TRBV7-9 to TRBJ1-5; D gene uncertain. With 4 bases removed from V and 5 bases from J, the gap between germline ends came to 6 bases. Germline CDR1 reads SEHNR; CDR2 reads FQNEAQ (reference sequence). The CDR3 length is 12 residues. CDR3 protein: CASSSGDQPQHF. The CDR3 DNA reads as TGTGCCAGCAGCTCCGGTGATCAGCCCCAGCATTTT.

The chain couples TRBV5-8 to TRBJ2-3; TRBD1 agrees at 7 bases. The CDR3 consists of 16 residues. Germline V gene lookup returns CDR1 SGHTS and CDR2 YDEGEE. Losses at the gene ends were 0 bases for V and 0 bases for J; bases not matched to a gene: 4. The CDR3 DNA is TGTGCCAGCAGCTTGGACGACAGGGAAAGCACAGATACGCAGTATTTT. This sequence encodes CASSLDDRESTDTQYF.

The genes are TRBV24-1 and TRBJ2-1, with 7 bases identical to TRBD2. The CDR3 runs to 16 residues. The germline CDR1 and CDR2 sequences are KGHDR and SFDVKD. With V trimmed by 4 bases and J by 5 bases, 10 bases remained unmatched. CDR3 amino acids: CATSDPVASGNNEQFF. The DNA of the CDR3 is TGTGCCACCAGTGACCCCGTGGCTAGCGGTAACAATGAGCAGTTCTTC.

The chain has TRBV7-9 and TRBJ2-4; 10 positions match TRBD1. The CDR3 is made up of 18 amino acids. Per germline, CDR1 SEHNR and CDR2 FQNEAQ (reference sequence). V lost 1 base and J lost 5; bases outside the gene matches: 11. In DNA form, the CDR3 reads TGTGCCAGCAGCTTAGGACAGGGGGCTTCGACAGCAGAAAACATTCAGTACTTC. Protein product: CASSLGQGASTAENIQYF.

The CDR3 is CASSRETAYYGYTF. CDR3 coding DNA: TGTGCCAGCTCTCGAGAGACAGCTTATTATGGCTACACCTTC. The J gene is TRBJ1-2, the V gene TRBV28; weak D call: TRBD1 (5 bases). The germline V gene has CDR1 MDHEN and CDR2 SYDVKM. Trimming pared 8 bases from V and 5 bases from J, leaving 18 bases between. The CDR3 is 14 amino acids.

V gene TRBV5-8 combines with J gene TRBJ2-3; 13 nucleotides match TRBD2. With V trimmed by 8 bases and J by 4 bases, 19 bases remained unmatched. The CDR3 covers 19 residues. CDR1 and CDR2 (germline): SGHTS, YDEGEE. CDR3 residues: CASPHSWGLAGNGADTQYF. CDR3 nucleotides: TGTGCCAGTCCGCACTCTTGGGGACTAGCGGGAAATGGCGCAGATACGCAGTATTTT.

The chain combines TRBV7-2 with TRBJ2-3, with TRBD2 matching over 11 bases. Germline V gives CDR1 SGHTA, CDR2 FQGNSA. V lost 2 bases to trimming and J lost 2 bases; unmatched junction nucleotides: 6. The CDR3 runs to 17 residues. CDR3 nucleotide sequence: TGTGCCAGCAGCTTACGGACTAGCGGGTCCTTCACAGATACGCAGTATTTT. It specifies CASSLRTSGSFTDTQYF.

J is TRBJ2-7 and V is TRBV10-3; TRBD1 matches 10 bases. The J segment lost 3 bases and the V segment lost 7 bases, leaving 6 bases of the junction unmatched. CDR1 is ENHRY and CDR2 is SYGVKD in the germline V gene. This CDR3 is 14 amino acids long. DNA for the CDR3: TGTGCCATCACTTCGGGACAGGGGAGCTACGAGCAGTACTTC. It translates to CAITSGQGSYEQYF.

The CDR3 DNA follows: TGTGCCAGCAGTTATAAGGGACAGGGCTACGAGCAGTACGTC. Translating it yields CASSYKGQGYEQYV. V usage is TRBV6-2 or TRBV6-3 and J usage is TRBJ2-7, with 9 bases identical to TRBD1. With V trimmed by 3 bases and J by 3 bases, 3 bases remained unmatched. The CDR3 spans 14 residues. Germline CDR1 MNHEY, CDR2 SVGEGT.

J is TRBJ2-5 and V is TRBV7-9; D gene uncertain. Germline V gives CDR1 SEHNR, CDR2 FQNEAQ (reference sequence). This CDR3 contains 13 residues. Trimming pared 5 bases from V and 4 bases from J, leaving 11 bases between. CDR3 sequence reads: CASSLRAAETQYF. The CDR3 region has the DNA TGTGCCAGCAGCCTCCGGGCCGCAGAGACCCAGTACTTC.

V gene TRBV5-4 combines with J gene TRBJ2-5; D is unclear. Trimming pared 2 bases from V and 0 bases from J, leaving 8 bases between. The germline V gene has CDR1 SGHNT and CDR2 YYREEE (reference sequence). The CDR3 covers 14 residues. CDR3 residues: CASSLRLNQETQYF. Here the CDR3 DNA reads TGTGCCAGCAGCTTAAGGCTAAACCAAGAGACCCAGTACTTC.

The V and J genes are TRBV11-3 and TRBJ2-2; no clear D. This CDR3 is built from 12 residues. Per the germline V gene, CDR1 is SGHNT and CDR2 is YENEEA. V lost 8 bases to trimming and J lost 1 base, with 5 bases between them. CDR3 residues: CASRLNTGELFF. The CDR3 nucleotides read TGTGCCAGCCGCCTGAACACCGGGGAGCTGTTTTTT.

This clone was counted once. The chain combines TRBV6-4 with TRBJ2-3; D may be TRBD1 (6 bases). CDR1 is MRHNA and CDR2 is SNTAGT in the germline V gene. The V and J ends lost 5 bases and 2 bases respectively, with 11 bases between them. The CDR3 covers 14 residues. CDR3 region: CASSIGQLTDTQYF. CDR3 DNA sequence: TGTGCCAGCAGTATAGGACAGCTCACAGATACGCAGTATTTT.

This clone turned up a few times. This chain links TRBV7-2 with TRBJ2-7; 7 bases are shared with TRBD1. The CDR3 has 13 residues. In germline, CDR1 is SGHTA, CDR2 FQGNSA. V lost 5 bases and J lost 3; bases outside the gene matches: 4. DNA of the CDR3: TGTGCCAGCAGCACGACAGGGTTCTACGAGCAGTACGTC. Translated, it gives CASSTTGFYEQYV.

The rearrangement joins TRBV10-3 to TRBJ2-7; 7 nucleotides agree with TRBD2. Per germline, CDR1 ENHRY and CDR2 SYGVKD. The CDR3 spans 16 residues. V lost 2 bases and J lost 0; bases outside the gene matches: 7. The CDR3: CAISEGIGGSSYEQYV. In DNA form, the CDR3 reads TGTGCCATCAGTGAGGGCATCGGGGGGAGCTCCTACGAGCAGTACGTC.

V gene TRBV20-1 combines with J gene TRBJ1-2; D not certain. The V end lost 4 bases, the J end lost 7 bases, and 10 bases lay between the germline ends. This CDR3 is 11 amino acids long. CDR1 is DFQATT and CDR2 is SNEGSKA in the germline V gene (reference sequence). The CDR3 DNA is TGCAGTGCTACTGAGTGGGTTGGCTACACCTTC. It encodes CSATEWVGYTF.

The gene calls are TRBV11-2 and TRBJ2-3, with unresolved D. The germline V gene encodes CDR1 SGHAT and CDR2 FQNNGV. V lost 4 bases and J lost 6, with 8 bases in between. This CDR3 spans 12 amino acids. The CDR3 loop reads CASSSWADTQYF. The CDR3 nucleotides read TGTGCCAGCAGCTCCTGGGCGGATACGCAGTATTTT.

For the CDR3, the DNA is TGTGCCAGCAGCTTAGATAGAGGGTCAGCCAATCAGCCCCAGCATTTT. Amino acids: CASSLDRGSANQPQHF. The chain has TRBV7-2 and TRBJ1-5, with D hard to call. The CDR3 contains 16 residues. Trimming cost V 1 base and J 3 bases, with 13 bases left between them. CDR1 is SGHTA and CDR2 is FQGNSA in the germline V gene.

Concerning this clone itself: In the same sample, other DNA sequences code for this CDR3. The chain joins TRBV20-1 to TRBJ2-5; D gene uncertain. From germline, CDR1 is DFQATT and CDR2 SNEGSKA (reference sequence). V shed 5 bases and J shed 5 bases, with 3 bases lying between them. CDR3 length: 9 amino acids. CDR3 DNA: TGCAGTGCTCCGGAGACCCAGTACTTC. Translating gives CSAPETQYF.

V and J are TRBV7-3 and TRBJ1-6; unclear D gene. Per germline, CDR1 SGHTA and CDR2 FQGTGA. The CDR3 runs 15 residues. V was trimmed by 6 bases and J by 7 bases, leaving 16 bases between them. CDR3 nucleotide sequence: TGTGCCAGCAGGCCGCCCGGACTGAGAAATTCACCCCTCCACTTT. Translated: CASRPPGLRNSPLHF.

This chain connects TRBV7-9 to TRBJ1-2, with D tentatively TRBD1 (5 bases). Deletions cut 0 bases from V and 6 bases from J, with 14 bases between. The germline gives CDR1 SEHNR, CDR2 FQNEAQ (reference sequence). The CDR3 covers 15 residues. The CDR3 is CASSLAQRGRDGYTF. The CDR3 coding sequence is TGTGCCAGCAGCTTAGCGCAAAGGGGTCGGGATGGCTACACCTTC.

This chain uses TRBV6-2 or TRBV6-3 with TRBJ2-1; D call uncertain. Germline V gene data show CDR1 as MNHEY and CDR2 as SVGEGT. CDR3 length equals 14 residues. V lost 2 bases and J 4 bases, leaving 9 bases between the germline ends. The CDR3 spells CASSYATKYNEQFF. The CDR3 DNA reads TGTGCCAGCAGTTACGCGACGAAGTACAATGAGCAGTTCTTC.

The chain uses TRBV9 and TRBJ1-4; weak D call: TRBD1 (6 bases). V shed 4 bases and J shed 6 bases, with 16 bases lying between them. Germline V gene lookup returns CDR1 SGDLS and CDR2 YYNGEE. The CDR3 totals 15 residues. The CDR3 region is CASSLEGQLDEKLFF. Written as DNA, the CDR3 is TGTGCCAGCAGCTTAGAAGGACAGTTGGATGAAAAACTGTTTTTT.

The CDR3 DNA is TGTGCCAGTAGCAGCTGGCCCCGGGCAGATACGCAGTATTTT. Translated, it gives CASSSWPRADTQYF. The chain joins TRBV19 to TRBJ2-3; no reliable D call. Germline loops: CDR1 LNHDA, CDR2 SQIVND (reference sequence). V lost 6 bases and J 4 bases, leaving 14 bases between the germline ends. The CDR3 is 14 amino acids.

CDR3 sequence reads: CASTETRGIGAGYTF. The CDR3 region has the DNA TGTGCCAGCACCGAAACCCGAGGGATAGGGGCCGGCTACACCTTC. The chain combines TRBV6-5 with TRBJ1-2; tentative D call: TRBD1 (5 bases). V lost 7 bases to trimming and J lost 8 bases, with 23 bases between them. The CDR3 contains 15 residues. From germline, CDR1 is MNHEY and CDR2 SVGAGI.

This clone showed up just a few times. The chain carries TRBV6-5 and TRBJ2-3, with TRBD1 matching 8 bases. The CDR3 runs to 16 residues. Germline CDR1 and CDR2: MNHEY and SVGAGI. The V segment lost 3 bases and the J segment 4 bases; nucleotides outside the gene matches: 9. CDR3 sequence: CASSYLGQGLADTQYF. CDR3 bases: TGTGCCAGCAGTTATCTTGGACAGGGTTTAGCAGATACGCAGTATTTT.